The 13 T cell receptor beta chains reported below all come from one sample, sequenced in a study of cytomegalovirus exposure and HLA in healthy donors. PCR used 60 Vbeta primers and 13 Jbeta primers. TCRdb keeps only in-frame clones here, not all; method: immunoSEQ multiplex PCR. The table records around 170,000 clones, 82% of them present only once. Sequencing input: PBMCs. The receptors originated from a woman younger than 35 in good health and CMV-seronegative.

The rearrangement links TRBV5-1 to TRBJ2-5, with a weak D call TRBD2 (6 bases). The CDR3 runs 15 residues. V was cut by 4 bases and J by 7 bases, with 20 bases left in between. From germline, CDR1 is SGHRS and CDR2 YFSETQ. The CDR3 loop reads CASSPPASSDGTQYF. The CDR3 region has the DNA TGCGCCAGCAGCCCGCCTGCGTCTAGCGATGGGACCCAGTACTTC.

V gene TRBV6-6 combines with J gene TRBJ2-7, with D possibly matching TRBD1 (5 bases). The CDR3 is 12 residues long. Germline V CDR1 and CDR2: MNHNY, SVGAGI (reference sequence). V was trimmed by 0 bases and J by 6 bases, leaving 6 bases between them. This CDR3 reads CASSYSQGEQYF. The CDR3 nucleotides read TGTGCCAGCAGTTACTCCCAGGGCGAGCAGTACTTC.

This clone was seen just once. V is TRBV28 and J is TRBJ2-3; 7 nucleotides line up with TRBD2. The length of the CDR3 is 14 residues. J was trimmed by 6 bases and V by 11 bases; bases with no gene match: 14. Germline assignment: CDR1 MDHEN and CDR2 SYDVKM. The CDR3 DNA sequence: TGTGCCGCTATAGCTAGCGGAAGACCGGATACGCAGTATTTT. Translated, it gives CAAIASGRPDTQYF.

The CDR3 spells CASSYSEGGSNQPQHF. CDR3 coding DNA: TGTGCCAGCAGTTACTCGGAAGGGGGAAGCAATCAGCCCCAGCATTTT. The chain carries TRBV6-6 and TRBJ1-5, with D maybe TRBD1 (6 bases). The CDR3 sequence is 16 residues long. CDR1 is MNHNY and CDR2 is SVGAGI in the germline V gene (reference sequence). V was cut by 0 bases and J by 1 base, with 10 bases left in between.

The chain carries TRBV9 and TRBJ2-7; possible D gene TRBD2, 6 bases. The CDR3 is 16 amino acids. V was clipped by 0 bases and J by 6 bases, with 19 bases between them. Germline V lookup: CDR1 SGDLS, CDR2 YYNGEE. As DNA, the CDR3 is TGTGCCAGCAGCGTAGCTACGGTCGGAGGGGCAGGCGAGCAGTACTTC. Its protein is CASSVATVGGAGEQYF.

CDR3 sequence: CASKQGAWEKLFF. CDR3 DNA sequence: TGTGCCAGCAAACAGGGGGCATGGGAAAAACTGTTTTTT. The V and J genes are TRBV25-1 and TRBJ1-4; 9 nucleotides match TRBD1. V trimming: 7 bases; J trimming: 8 bases; junction bases outside the gene matches: 5. The length of the CDR3 is 13 residues. From germline, CDR1 is MGHDK and CDR2 SYGVNS.

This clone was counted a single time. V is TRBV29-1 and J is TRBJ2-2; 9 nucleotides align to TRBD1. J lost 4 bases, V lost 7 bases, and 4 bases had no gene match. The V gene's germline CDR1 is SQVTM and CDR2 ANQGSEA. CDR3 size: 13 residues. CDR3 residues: CSALGQGTGELFF. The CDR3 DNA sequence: TGCAGCGCCCTGGGACAGGGCACCGGGGAGCTGTTTTTT.

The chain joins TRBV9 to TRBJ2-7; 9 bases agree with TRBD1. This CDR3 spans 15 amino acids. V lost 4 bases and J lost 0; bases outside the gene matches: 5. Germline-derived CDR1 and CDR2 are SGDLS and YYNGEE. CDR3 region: CASSPQGAYSYEQYF. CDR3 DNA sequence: TGTGCCAGCAGCCCACAGGGGGCCTACTCCTACGAGCAGTACTTC. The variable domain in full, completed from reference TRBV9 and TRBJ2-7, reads DSGVTQTPKHLITATGQRVTLRCSPRSGDLSVYWYQQSLDQGLQFLIQYYNGEERAKGNILERFSAQQFPDLHSELNLSSLELGDSALYFCASSPQGAYSYEQYFGPGTRLTVT.

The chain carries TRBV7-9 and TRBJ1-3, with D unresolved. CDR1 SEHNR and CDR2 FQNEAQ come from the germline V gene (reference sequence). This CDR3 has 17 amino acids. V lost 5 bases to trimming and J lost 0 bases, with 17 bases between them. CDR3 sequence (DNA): TGTGCCAGCAGCCCCTGGTCGCAGGTCCCCTCTGGAAACACCATATATTTT. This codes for CASSPWSQVPSGNTIYF. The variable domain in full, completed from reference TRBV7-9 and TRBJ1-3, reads DTGVSQNPRHKITKRGQNVTFRCDPISEHNRLYWYRQTLGQGPEFLTYFQNEAQLEKSRLLSDRFSAERPKGSFSTLEIQRTEQGDSAMYLCASSPWSQVPSGNTIYFGEGSWLTVV.

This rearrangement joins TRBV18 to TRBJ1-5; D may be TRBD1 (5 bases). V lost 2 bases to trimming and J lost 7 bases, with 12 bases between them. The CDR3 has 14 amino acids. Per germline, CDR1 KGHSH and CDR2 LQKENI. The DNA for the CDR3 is TGTGCCAGCTCACCAGGCAGGGATGAGCAGCCCCAGCATTTT. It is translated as CASSPGRDEQPQHF.

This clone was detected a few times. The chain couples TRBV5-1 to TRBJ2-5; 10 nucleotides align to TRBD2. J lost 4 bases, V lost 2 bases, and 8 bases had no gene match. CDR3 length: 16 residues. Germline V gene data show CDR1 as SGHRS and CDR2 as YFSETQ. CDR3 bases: TGCGCCAGCAGCTTTGGACAGCGGGGGGGCTCAGAGACCCAGTACTTC. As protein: CASSFGQRGGSETQYF.

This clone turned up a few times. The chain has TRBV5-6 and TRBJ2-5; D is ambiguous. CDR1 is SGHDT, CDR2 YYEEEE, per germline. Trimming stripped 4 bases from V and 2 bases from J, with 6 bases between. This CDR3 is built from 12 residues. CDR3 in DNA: TGTGCCAGCAGCAGAGATCAAGAGACCCAGTACTTC. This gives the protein CASSRDQETQYF. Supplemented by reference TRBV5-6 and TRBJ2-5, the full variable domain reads DAGVTQSPTHLIKTRGQQVTLRCSPKSGHDTVSWYQQALGQGPQFIFQYYEEEERQRGNFPDRFSGHQFPNYSSELNVNALLLGDSALYLCASSRDQETQYFGPGTRLLVL.

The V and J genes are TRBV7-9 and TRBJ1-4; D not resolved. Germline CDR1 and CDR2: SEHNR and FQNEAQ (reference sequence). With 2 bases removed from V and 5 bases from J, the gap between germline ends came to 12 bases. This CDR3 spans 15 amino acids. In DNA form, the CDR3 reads TGTGCCAGCAGCTTAAGCCCGACTCACAATGAAAAACTGTTTTTT. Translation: CASSLSPTHNEKLFF.